One sample yielded the 18 T cell receptor beta chains listed below, sequenced in a study of blood T cells in healthy people across ages. A J-beta primer mix and a sample-barcoded 5' primer were used in a second PCR of about 7 to 12 cycles. In TCRdb, the 5' RACE reads were re-called with MiXCR into one record per CDR3 protein. Of over 1.5 million distinct CDR3 sequences in the sample, about 49% were seen once. Sequences were obtained from blood. These receptors all come from a woman aged 40 to 50 in good health.

The genes are TRBV18 and TRBJ2-3; no clear D. V lost 6 bases to trimming and J lost 4 bases, with 14 bases between them. The germline V gene encodes CDR1 KGHSH and CDR2 LQKENI. This CDR3 spans 14 amino acids. CDR3 DNA: TGTGCCAGCTCCCTCCATAGTTGGGCAGATACGCAGTATTTT. It translates to CASSLHSWADTQYF.

To note about this clonotype: A read error is possible here, since a much larger clone lies one base away. V gene TRBV20-1 combines with J gene TRBJ2-5; the match to TRBD1 covers 8 bases. CDR3 length: 14 residues. V shed 6 bases and J 11 bases; nucleotides not matched to a gene: 17. Germline lookup yields CDR1 DFQATT and CDR2 SNEGSKA (reference sequence). CDR3 coding DNA: TGCAGTGCACGGGACAGGATCTCCTACAATGAGCAGTACTTC. Its translation is CSARDRISYNEQYF.

The chain is built from TRBV5-1 and TRBJ2-3; the D gene is possibly TRBD2 (5 bases). CDR1 and CDR2 from the germline V gene are SGHRS and YFSETQ. Trimming removed 6 bases at V and 4 bases at J, with 12 bases between. CDR3 size: 13 residues. The DNA of the CDR3 is TGCGCCAGCAACTATCCGGGGTCAGATACGCAGTATTTT. It translates to CASNYPGSDTQYF.

This clonotype was observed a few times. The chain links TRBV7-9 to TRBJ2-7; 7 bases are a match to TRBD1. CDR1 SEHNR and CDR2 FQNEAQ come from the germline V gene (reference sequence). This CDR3 comprises 14 residues. V shed 5 bases and J 2 bases; nucleotides not matched to a gene: 6. DNA for the CDR3: TGTGCCAGCAGCCAACGGGACAGAACCTACGAGCAGTACTTC. Translating gives CASSQRDRTYEQYF.

Regarding this clonotype: The germline gene is not matched at one end of the junction; a read error may be the cause. The chain couples TRBV7-3 to TRBJ2-1; D perhaps matches TRBD1 (6 bases). Germline V gene lookup returns CDR1 SGHTA and CDR2 FQGTGA. The CDR3 is made up of 14 amino acids. CDR3 amino acids: CASSLQGWGNERFF. Written as DNA, the CDR3 is TGTGCCAGCAGCCTTCAGGGGTGGGGCAATGAGCGGTTCTTC.

This chain joins TRBV4-2 and TRBJ2-3, with 7 bases lining up with TRBD1. Germline CDR1 reads LGHNA; CDR2 reads YNFKEQ. CDR3 length: 14 amino acids. V dropped 2 bases and J dropped 5; count of bases not matched to a gene: 4. This CDR3 is CASSQPGTVDTQYF. The CDR3 DNA sequence: TGTGCCAGCAGCCAACCAGGGACAGTAGATACGCAGTATTTT.

This sequence joins TRBV4-1 and TRBJ2-6; D is perhaps TRBD2 (5 bases). Germline V gene sequence: CDR1 MGHRA, CDR2 YSYEKL. CDR3 size: 15 residues. V gave up 3 bases and J gave up 3 bases, with 9 bases separating them. The CDR3 DNA reads TGCGCCAGCAGCCAGAGGGAGAATGGGGCCAACGTCCTGACTTTC. Translation: CASSQRENGANVLTF.

The genes are TRBV2 and TRBJ2-5; 7 positions agree with TRBD2. The CDR3 has 11 amino acids. V lost 8 bases, J lost 11 bases, and 8 bases stayed unmatched. CDR1 and CDR2 (germline): SNHLY, FYNNEI. This CDR3 is CASQTSNEQYF. The CDR3 region has the DNA TGTGCCAGCCAGACTAGCAATGAGCAGTACTTC.

The rearrangement links TRBV9 to TRBJ1-2; D unresolved. Trimming took off 0 bases at V and 6 bases at J, with 9 bases between the two ends. Germline V gene sequence: CDR1 SGDLS, CDR2 YYNGEE. The CDR3 is 13 residues long. Here the CDR3 reads CASSVDPDDGYTF. CDR3 bases: TGTGCCAGCAGCGTAGACCCAGACGATGGCTACACCTTC.

This clonotype was observed a handful of times. J is TRBJ2-3 and V is TRBV7-2; no reliable D call. There are 15 residues in the CDR3. Trimming took off 0 bases at V and 6 bases at J, with 13 bases between the two ends. The germline gives CDR1 SGHTA, CDR2 FQGNSA. CDR3 in amino acids: CASSLAVTTGDTQYF. The CDR3 DNA reads TGTGCCAGCAGCTTAGCGGTGACGACCGGGGATACGCAGTATTTT.

This chain connects TRBV7-8 to TRBJ2-7, with D possibly matching TRBD1 (5 bases). The ends were cut back, 4 bases at V and 0 bases at J, with 10 bases in the middle. Germline loops: CDR1 SGHVS, CDR2 FQNEAQ. The CDR3 is 14 residues long. CDR3 DNA: TGTGCCAGCAGCTCCCGACAGAGCTCCTACGAGCAGTACTTC. Translating gives CASSSRQSSYEQYF. The full variable domain, its missing parts supplied by reference TRBV7-8 and TRBJ2-7, is GAGVSQSPRYKVAKRGQDVALRCDPISGHVSLFWYQQALGQGPEFLTYFQNEAQLDKSGLPSDRFFAERPEGSVSTLKIQRTQQEDSAVYLCASSSRQSSYEQYFGPGTRLTVT.

The rearrangement uses TRBV5-6 and TRBJ2-4; D assignment may be TRBD1 or TRBD2 (5 bases each). The end of the DNA fits TRBJ2-7 better, so the J call may be wrong. The CDR3 sequence is 13 residues long. In germline, CDR1 is SGHDT, CDR2 YYEEEE. In DNA, the CDR3 is TGTGCCAGCAGCGGGGACCTGACAAACGAGCAGTACTTC. Translation gives CASSGDLTNEQYF.

The CDR3 loop is CASSLDPGQRKAYEQYF. The CDR3 bases are TGTGCCAGCAGCTTAGATCCCGGACAGAGGAAAGCCTACGAGCAGTACTTC. This rearrangement joins TRBV11-2 to TRBJ2-7; perhaps TRBD1 as D (6 bases). CDR1 and CDR2 (germline): SGHAT, FQNNGV. The CDR3 runs 17 residues. V lost 0 bases and J 2 bases, leaving 17 bases between the germline ends.

This clonotype was detected only a few times. The chain recombines TRBV7-2 with TRBJ2-4; D might be TRBD2 (6 bases). CDR1 is SGHTA, CDR2 FQGNSA, per germline. There are 15 residues in the CDR3. V lost 3 bases to trimming and J lost 6 bases, with 15 bases between them. The CDR3 DNA reads TGTGCCAGCAGCTTTAGGGAAGTGCGGGGAAACATTCAGTACTTC. This encodes CASSFREVRGNIQYF.

This clonotype occurred many times. This chain joins TRBV2 and TRBJ2-3, with a tentative D call TRBD2 (5 bases). Trimming removed 6 bases from V and 5 bases from J, with 21 bases in between. Germline loops: CDR1 SNHLY, CDR2 FYNNEI. The CDR3 contains 16 residues. In nucleotides, the CDR3 is TGTGCCAGCAGAGACAAAGGGAGCGAAATGGTAGATACGCAGTATTTT. Residues: CASRDKGSEMVDTQYF.

This clonotype occurred a few times. The V gene is TRBV7-9, the J gene TRBJ2-7; D tentatively reads TRBD1 or TRBD2 (5 bases each). V lost 2 bases to trimming and J lost 2 bases, with 16 bases between them. The CDR3 runs to 16 residues. Germline assignment: CDR1 SEHNR and CDR2 FQNEAQ (reference sequence). CDR3 DNA sequence: TGTGCCAGCAGCTTATGGGGGAAAGAAGGGACCTACGAGCAGTACTTC. Translating gives CASSLWGKEGTYEQYF.

This clonotype was detected a few times. This chain links TRBV27 with TRBJ1-6, with D tentatively TRBD1 (6 bases). V dropped 4 bases and J dropped 9 bases, with 13 bases sitting between them. Germline assignment: CDR1 MNHEY and CDR2 SMNVEV (reference sequence). The CDR3 has 14 amino acids. CDR3 in amino acids: CASSSGGLGSPLHF. The CDR3 nucleotides read TGTGCCAGCAGTTCCGGGGGGCTTGGTTCACCCCTCCACTTT.

The V and J genes are TRBV5-5 and TRBJ2-7; weak D call: TRBD1 (6 bases). The end of the DNA fits TRBJ2-5 better, so the J call may be wrong. The CDR3 has 15 amino acids. The germline V gene encodes CDR1 SGHKS and CDR2 YYEKEE (reference sequence). The CDR3 DNA is TGTGCCAGCAGCCCGTGGGACAAGACAAGCGAGACCCAGTACTTC. Amino acids: CASSPWDKTSETQYF.